The source of this T cell receptor (beta chain) is a study of cytomegalovirus exposure and HLA in healthy donors. Study-wide results and limits: Many donors carried some public TCRs, although rarity characterized most TCR sequences. Researchers catalogued approximately 160 TCR beta chains as cytomegalovirus-associated. First-cohort TCR clusters were later found to tend to co-occur in the approximately 120 validation repertoires.

Donors were drawn from the 120-subject validation cohort, separate from the approximately 680-subject first cohort. J gave up 9 bases and V 4 bases, and 10 bases lay outside the gene matches. The CDR3 extends over 15 amino acids. In germline, CDR1 is MDHEN, CDR2 SYDVKM. Libraries were prepared by immunoSEQ multiplex PCR; TCRdb keeps only in-frame clonotypes and omits some of them. The top ten clones hold around 4.4% of a sample with under 200,000 clones, just under 90% of them seen once. To note about this clone: Its specificity is not known.

The specimen sequenced was PBMCs. The chain couples TRBV28 to TRBJ2-1, with TRBD2 identical over 9 bases. This TCR derives from a man between 18 and 35 years old in good health and CMV-seropositive. As DNA, the CDR3 is TGTGCCAGCAGTTCCTTTAGCGGGAGAGGCTTTGAGCAGTTCTTC. Its translation: CASSSFSGRGFEQFF.